These 19 T cell receptor beta chains share one sample of origin, sequenced in a study of shared clonotypes between healthy human individuals. Here immunoSEQ multiplex PCR was the method, and the copy in TCRdb shows in-frame clones only, minus some. The repertoire holds about 460,000 clones, with 60% to 80% as singletons. Sequenced material: PBMCs. Source of these receptors: a woman aged 40 to 55 in good health. Some clones in this sample may be carry-over from other donors' samples.

This clone has a count of ten or more. Other DNA sequences in the same sample also yield this CDR3. The CDR3 nucleotides are TGTGCCACCAGCAGAGAGGGGCAGGGTGGGCAGCCCCAGCATTTT. It is translated as CATSREGQGGQPQHF. The rearrangement links TRBV15 to TRBJ1-5; TRBD1 might be the D (5 bases). The CDR3 covers 15 residues. Between the trimmed V and J ends, which lost 0 bases and 7 bases, there was a span of 13 bases. Per the germline V gene, CDR1 is LNHNV and CDR2 is YYDKDF (reference sequence).

V gene TRBV11-3 combines with J gene TRBJ2-3; possibly TRBD2 for D (6 bases). Germline loops: CDR1 SGHNT, CDR2 YENEEA. The CDR3 sequence is 16 residues long. V was cut by 5 bases and J by 0 bases, with 15 bases left in between. In DNA, the CDR3 is TGTGCCAGCAGCCGTGGCTCCGGGGGTAGCACAGATACGCAGTATTTT. Translated, it gives CASSRGSGGSTDTQYF.

This chain connects TRBV10-3 to TRBJ1-4, with no clear D. CDR3 length: 16 amino acids. The V and J ends lost 0 bases and 4 bases respectively, with 12 bases between them. The germline V gene has CDR1 ENHRY and CDR2 SYGVKD. This CDR3 is CAISESLVTLNEKLFF. The CDR3 bases are TGTGCCATCAGTGAGTCCTTAGTTACGCTTAATGAAAAACTGTTTTTT.

Details on this clone: In the same sample, other DNA sequences code for this CDR3. This chain uses TRBV5-1 with TRBJ1-3; the D is unclear. CDR1 SGHRS and CDR2 YFSETQ come from the germline V gene. V lost 0 bases and J 2 bases, leaving 6 bases between the germline ends. The CDR3 consists of 14 residues. CDR3: CASSLEGTGNTIYF. The CDR3 DNA follows: TGCGCCAGCAGCTTGGAGGGAACTGGAAACACCATATATTTT. Filled out from reference TRBV5-1 and TRBJ1-3, the complete variable domain reads KAGVTQTPRYLIKTRGQQVTLSCSPISGHRSVSWYQQTPGQGLQFLFEYFSETQRNKGNFPGRFSGRQFSNSRSEMNVSTLELGDSALYLCASSLEGTGNTIYFGEGSWLTVV.

This chain uses TRBV7-9 with TRBJ1-5; possible D gene TRBD1, 6 bases. This CDR3 is built from 13 residues. Germline-derived CDR1 and CDR2 are SEHNR and FQNEAQ (reference sequence). The V and J ends lost 5 bases and 6 bases respectively, with 11 bases between them. This CDR3 is CASSHEGGQPQHF. Written as DNA, the CDR3 is TGTGCCAGCAGCCATGAGGGGGGTCAGCCCCAGCATTTT.

Written as DNA, the CDR3 is TGCGCCAGCAGCACGACTAGCGGGAGTAATGAGCAGTTCTTC. It yields the protein CASSTTSGSNEQFF. The chain has TRBV5-1 and TRBJ2-1, with 12 nucleotides matching TRBD2. V shed 4 bases, J shed 7 bases, and the junction held 3 bases outside the gene matches. Germline V CDR1 and CDR2: SGHRS, YFSETQ. There are 14 residues in the CDR3.

In this sample, this clone turned up once. The V gene is TRBV30, the J gene TRBJ2-5, with 12 bases identical to TRBD2. Germline assignment: CDR1 GTSNPN and CDR2 SVGIG (reference sequence). Trimming removed 7 bases from V and 5 bases from J; junction bases left unmatched: 5. This CDR3 comprises 13 residues. The CDR3 region is CASSGRALETQYF. For the CDR3, the DNA is TGTGCCTCTAGCGGGAGGGCCCTGGAGACCCAGTACTTC. Filled out from reference TRBV30 and TRBJ2-5, the complete variable domain reads SQTIHQWPATLVQPVGSPLSLECTVEGTSNPNLYWYRQAAGRGLQLLFYSVGIGQISSEVPQNLSASRPQDRQFILSSKKLLLSDSGFYLCASSGRALETQYFGPGTRLLVL.

J is TRBJ1-5 and V is TRBV2; D is undetermined. Trimming cost V 8 bases and J 5 bases, with 7 bases left between them. The V gene's germline CDR1 is SNHLY and CDR2 FYNNEI. The CDR3 covers 11 residues. Here the CDR3 reads CASGVDQPQHF. CDR3 nucleotides: TGTGCCAGCGGGGTGGATCAGCCCCAGCATTTT.

The table lists this clone with a few counts. The chain carries TRBV20-1 and TRBJ1-1; no reliable D call. The CDR3 spans 11 residues. Trimming stripped 6 bases from V and 11 bases from J, with 16 bases between. Germline assignment: CDR1 DFQATT and CDR2 SNEGSKA (reference sequence). Here the CDR3 reads CSATMGMEAFF. CDR3 DNA sequence: TGCAGTGCCACCATGGGGATGGAGGCTTTCTTT.

The chain joins TRBV7-2 to TRBJ2-1; 8 bases are a match to TRBD1. V lost 3 bases, J lost 12 bases, and 4 bases stayed unmatched. Germline CDR1 is SGHTA and CDR2 is FQGNSA. CDR3 size: 12 residues. The CDR3 DNA follows: TGTGCCAGCAGCTTGGACAGGGTGTCGCAGTTCTTC. Amino acids: CASSLDRVSQFF.

The V gene is TRBV7-2, the J gene TRBJ2-2, with 7 bases matching TRBD2. The CDR3 consists of 15 residues. Germline V CDR1 and CDR2: SGHTA, FQGNSA. Losses at the gene ends were 4 bases for V and 8 bases for J; bases not matched to a gene: 10. CDR3: CASSSIAGGSGELFF. The CDR3 nucleotides are TGTGCCAGCAGCTCGATAGCGGGCGGTTCAGGGGAGCTGTTTTTT.

This clone was observed a handful of times. J is TRBJ1-5 and V is TRBV2; weak D call: TRBD1 (5 bases). CDR3 length: 13 residues. V was trimmed by 7 bases and J by 9 bases, leaving 16 bases between them. The germline CDR1 and CDR2 sequences are SNHLY and FYNNEI. The chain's CDR3 is CASNRDGRLPQHF. The CDR3 coding sequence is TGTGCCAGCAACCGGGACGGACGTTTGCCCCAGCATTTT.

Points on this clone: Other DNA sequences in this specimen translate into the identical CDR3. J is TRBJ1-3 and V is TRBV15; no clear D. CDR3 length: 16 amino acids. The germline gives CDR1 LNHNV, CDR2 YYDKDF (reference sequence). Trimming shortened V by 0 bases and J by 0 bases, and 9 bases separated the two germline ends. The DNA for the CDR3 is TGTGCCACCAGCAGAGATGCGGGTCCCTCTGGAAACACCATATATTTT. Translated: CATSRDAGPSGNTIYF.

The chain uses TRBV4-3 and TRBJ2-1; TRBD2 aligns across 10 bases. Germline CDR1 and CDR2: LGHNA and YSLEER. The CDR3 is 16 amino acids. V shed 1 base, J shed 6 bases, and the junction held 6 bases outside the gene matches. The CDR3 DNA reads as TGCGCCAGCAGCCAAGGGCCAGCGGGAGGGGGCAATGAGCAGTTCTTC. This encodes CASSQGPAGGGNEQFF.

With regard to this clone: This may be a read error, as it is one base from a much larger clone. The chain has TRBV9 and TRBJ2-1; no definite D call. There are 12 residues in the CDR3. Germline CDR1 and CDR2: SGDLS and YYNGEE. CDR3 coding DNA: TGTGCCAGCAGCGCGACCTACAATGGGCAGTTCTTC. Amino acid sequence: CASSATYNGQFF.

This chain connects TRBV7-9 to TRBJ2-1, with 8 bases matching TRBD2. The CDR3 has 17 residues. Germline V gene sequence: CDR1 SEHNR, CDR2 FQNEAQ (reference sequence). The junction had 11 bases not matched to a gene; V was cut back by 0 bases and J by 7 bases. As DNA, the CDR3 is TGTGCCAGCAGCTTAGCGGGGGGTGCGGGAGGCCAAAATGAGCAGTTCTTC. This sequence encodes CASSLAGGAGGQNEQFF.

The chain is built from TRBV2 and TRBJ1-2; D not certain. The CDR3 length is 13 residues. The V gene lost 1 base and the J gene lost 5 bases, with 8 bases spanning the gap. From germline, CDR1 is SNHLY and CDR2 FYNNEI. This CDR3 reads CASSEVRRYGYTF. The CDR3 coding sequence is TGTGCCAGCAGTGAAGTCAGAAGGTATGGCTACACCTTC.

About this clone itself: This likely came from a read error, as a far larger clone is one base away. In the same sample, other DNA sequences code for this CDR3. The rearrangement uses TRBV4-3 and TRBJ2-1, with a possible D match to TRBD1 (6 bases). CDR3 length equals 14 residues. Looked up from germline, CDR1 is LGHNA and CDR2 is YSLEER. The CDR3: CASSLGSGDNEQFF. The CDR3 DNA reads TGCGCCAGCAGCCTAGGATCAGGGGACAACGAGCAGTTCTTC.

In DNA, the CDR3 is TGTGCCAGCTCACCCCGGGACTCTAGGGATGAGCAGTTCTTC. Its protein product is CASSPRDSRDEQFF. The chain joins TRBV18 to TRBJ2-1, with D maybe TRBD2 (6 bases). The CDR3 consists of 14 residues. Trimming removed 3 bases at V and 8 bases at J, with 14 bases between. The germline gives CDR1 KGHSH, CDR2 LQKENI.